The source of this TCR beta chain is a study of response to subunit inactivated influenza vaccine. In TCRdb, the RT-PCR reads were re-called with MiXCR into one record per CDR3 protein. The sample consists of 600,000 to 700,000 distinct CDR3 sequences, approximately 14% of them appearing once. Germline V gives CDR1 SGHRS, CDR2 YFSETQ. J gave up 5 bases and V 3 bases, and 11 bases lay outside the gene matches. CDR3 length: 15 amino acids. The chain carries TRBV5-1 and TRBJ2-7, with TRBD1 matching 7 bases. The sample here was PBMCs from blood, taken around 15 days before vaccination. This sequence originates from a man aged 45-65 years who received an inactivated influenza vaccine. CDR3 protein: CASSWKGQLSDEQYF. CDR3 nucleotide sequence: TGCGCCAGCAGCTGGAAGGGACAGTTATCGGACGAGCAGTACTTC. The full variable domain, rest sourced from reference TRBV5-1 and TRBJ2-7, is KAGVTQTPRYLIKTRGQQVTLSCSPISGHRSVSWYQQTPGQGLQFLFEYFSETQRNKGNFPGRFSGRQFSNSRSEMNVSTLELGDSALYLCASSWKGQLSDEQYFGPGTRLTVT.